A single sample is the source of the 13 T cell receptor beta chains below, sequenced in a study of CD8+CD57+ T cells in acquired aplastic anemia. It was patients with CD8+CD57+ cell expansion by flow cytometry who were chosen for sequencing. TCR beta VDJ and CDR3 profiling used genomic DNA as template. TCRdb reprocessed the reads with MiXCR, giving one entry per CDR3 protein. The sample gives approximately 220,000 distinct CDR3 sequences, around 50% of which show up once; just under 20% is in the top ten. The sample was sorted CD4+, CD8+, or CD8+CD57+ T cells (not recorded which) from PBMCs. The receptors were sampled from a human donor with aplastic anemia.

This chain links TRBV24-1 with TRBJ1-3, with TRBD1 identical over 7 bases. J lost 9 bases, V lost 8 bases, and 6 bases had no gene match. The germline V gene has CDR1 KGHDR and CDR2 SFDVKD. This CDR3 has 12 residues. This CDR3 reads CATNRQGCTIYF. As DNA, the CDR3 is TGTGCCACCAACCGACAGGGCTGCACCATATATTTT.

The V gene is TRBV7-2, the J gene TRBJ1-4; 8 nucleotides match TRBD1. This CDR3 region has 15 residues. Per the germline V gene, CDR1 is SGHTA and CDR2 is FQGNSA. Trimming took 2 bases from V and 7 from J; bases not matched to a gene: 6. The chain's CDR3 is CASSLRGQGSEKLFF. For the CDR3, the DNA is TGTGCCAGCAGCTTAAGAGGACAGGGTAGTGAAAAACTGTTTTTT.

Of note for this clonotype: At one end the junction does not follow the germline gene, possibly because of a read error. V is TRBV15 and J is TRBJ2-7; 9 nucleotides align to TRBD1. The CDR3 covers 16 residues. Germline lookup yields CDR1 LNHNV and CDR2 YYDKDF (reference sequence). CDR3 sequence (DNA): TGTGCCGCCAGCAGCGTGACGGGACAGGGACCCTACGAGCAGTACTTC. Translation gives CAASSVTGQGPYEQYF.

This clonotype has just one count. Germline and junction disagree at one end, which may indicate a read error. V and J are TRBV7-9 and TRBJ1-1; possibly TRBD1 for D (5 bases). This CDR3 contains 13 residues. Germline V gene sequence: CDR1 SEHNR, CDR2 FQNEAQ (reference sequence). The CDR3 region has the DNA TGTGCCGGCAGCTCCGCGGTCAGGGCTGAAGCTTTCTTT. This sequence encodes CAGSSAVRAEAFF.

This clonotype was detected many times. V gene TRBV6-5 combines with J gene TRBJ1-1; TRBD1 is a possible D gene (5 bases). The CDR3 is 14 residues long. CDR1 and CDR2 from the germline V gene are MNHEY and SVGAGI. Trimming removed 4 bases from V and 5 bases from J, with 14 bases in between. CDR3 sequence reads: CASSSPTGGTEAFF. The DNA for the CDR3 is TGTGCCAGCAGTTCTCCGACTGGGGGTACTGAAGCTTTCTTT.

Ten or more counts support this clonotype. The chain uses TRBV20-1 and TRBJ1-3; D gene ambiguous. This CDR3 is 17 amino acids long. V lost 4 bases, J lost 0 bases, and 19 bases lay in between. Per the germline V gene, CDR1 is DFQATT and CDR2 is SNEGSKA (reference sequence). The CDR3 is CSATELTERDSGNTIYF. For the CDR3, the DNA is TGCAGTGCTACAGAGCTCACTGAGCGAGACTCTGGAAACACCATATATTTT.

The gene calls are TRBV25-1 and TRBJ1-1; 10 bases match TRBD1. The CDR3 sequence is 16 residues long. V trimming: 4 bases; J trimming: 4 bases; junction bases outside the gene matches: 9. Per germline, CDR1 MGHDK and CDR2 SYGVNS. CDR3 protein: CASSGQGAQVGTEAFF. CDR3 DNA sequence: TGTGCCAGCAGTGGACAGGGGGCGCAGGTTGGCACTGAAGCTTTCTTT.

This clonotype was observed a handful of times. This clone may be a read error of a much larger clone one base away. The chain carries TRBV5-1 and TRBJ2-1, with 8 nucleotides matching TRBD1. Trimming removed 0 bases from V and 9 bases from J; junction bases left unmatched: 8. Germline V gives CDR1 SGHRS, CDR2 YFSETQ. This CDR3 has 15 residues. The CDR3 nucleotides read TGCGCCAGCAGCTTGGTGGCAGGGGGCGAAAGTGAGCAGTTCTTC. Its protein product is CASSLVAGGESEQFF.

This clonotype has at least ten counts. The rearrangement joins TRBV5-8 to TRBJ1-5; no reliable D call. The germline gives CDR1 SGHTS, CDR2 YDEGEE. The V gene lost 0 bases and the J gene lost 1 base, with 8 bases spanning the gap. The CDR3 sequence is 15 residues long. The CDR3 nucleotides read TGTGCCAGCAGCTTGGCAGTGCGGAGCAATCAGCCCCAGCATTTT. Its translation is CASSLAVRSNQPQHF.

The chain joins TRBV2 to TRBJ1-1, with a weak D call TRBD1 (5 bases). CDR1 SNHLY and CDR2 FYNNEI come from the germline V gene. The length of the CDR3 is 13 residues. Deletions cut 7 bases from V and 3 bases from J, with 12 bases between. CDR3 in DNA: TGTGCCAGCATCCGGATGGGGGACACTGAAGCTTTCTTT. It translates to CASIRMGDTEAFF.

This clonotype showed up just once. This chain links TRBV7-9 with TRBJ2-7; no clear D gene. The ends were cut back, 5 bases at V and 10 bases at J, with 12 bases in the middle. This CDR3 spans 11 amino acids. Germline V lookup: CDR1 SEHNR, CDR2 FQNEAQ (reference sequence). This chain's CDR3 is CASSPVWDQYF. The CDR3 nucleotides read TGTGCCAGCAGCCCTGTGTGGGATCAGTACTTC.

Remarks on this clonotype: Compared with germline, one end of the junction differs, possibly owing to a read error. The DNA for the CDR3 is TGTGCCAGCACTACGGGGGGCCTGCCGGCTGGAAACACCGTATATTTT. It encodes CASTTGGLPAGNTVYF. The chain has TRBV28 and TRBJ1-3, with D perhaps matching TRBD1 (6 bases). Germline CDR1 is MDHEN and CDR2 is SYDVKM. CDR3 size: 16 residues. Based on the CDR3 plus reference TRBV28 and TRBJ1-3, the full variable domain is DVKVTQSSRYLVKRTGEKVFLECVQDMDHENMFWYRQDPGLGLRLIYFSYDVKMKEKGDIPEGYSVSREKKERFSLILESASTNQTSMYLCASTTGGLPAGNTVYFGEGSWLTVV.

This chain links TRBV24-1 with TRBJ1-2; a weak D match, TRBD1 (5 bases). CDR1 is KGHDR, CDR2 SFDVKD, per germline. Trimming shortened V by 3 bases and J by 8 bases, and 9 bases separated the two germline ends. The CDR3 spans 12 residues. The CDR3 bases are TGTGCCACCAGTGATCCGGGGGAAGGCTACACCTTC. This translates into CATSDPGEGYTF.